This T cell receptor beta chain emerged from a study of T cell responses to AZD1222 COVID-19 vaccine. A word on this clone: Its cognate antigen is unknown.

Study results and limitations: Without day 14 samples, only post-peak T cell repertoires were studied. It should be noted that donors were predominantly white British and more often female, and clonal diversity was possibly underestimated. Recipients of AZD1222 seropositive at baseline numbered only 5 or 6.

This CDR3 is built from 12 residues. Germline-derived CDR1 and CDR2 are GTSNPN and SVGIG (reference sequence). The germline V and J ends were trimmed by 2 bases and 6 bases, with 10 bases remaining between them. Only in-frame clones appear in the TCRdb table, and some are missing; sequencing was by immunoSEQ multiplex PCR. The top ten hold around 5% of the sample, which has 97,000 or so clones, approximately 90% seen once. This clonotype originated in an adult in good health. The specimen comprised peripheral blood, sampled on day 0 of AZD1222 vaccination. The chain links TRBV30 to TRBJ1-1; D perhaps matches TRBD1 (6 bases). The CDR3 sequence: CAWSRGGAEAFF. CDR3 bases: TGTGCCTGGAGTAGGGGGGGGGCTGAAGCTTTCTTT.